This T cell receptor (beta chain) was found in a study of cytomegalovirus exposure and HLA in healthy donors. Study details: Within an early data release were roughly 90 million unique TCRs drawn from HLA-typed donors. Findings and caveats of the study: The authors later linked a missense DCLRE1C variant to TCR beta V- and J-gene trimming. Later analysis reportedly placed an Asian-associated ancestry cluster below the roughly 600-donor mean in N-insertions. TRBV6-2, TRBV6-3 and other indistinguishable V segments were excluded.

With regard to this clone: What it recognizes is unknown.

Germline V gene data show CDR1 as SNHLY and CDR2 as FYNNEI. This CDR3 region has 15 residues. V was pared by 7 bases and J by 5 bases, with 11 bases of the junction left unmatched. 13 Jbeta primers and 60 Vbeta primers were used for the PCR. The assay was immunoSEQ multiplex PCR, and TCRdb's table has in-frame clones only and misses some. The repertoire table contains 200,000 to 250,000 clones. This TCR was sampled from a girl aged 2-15 years in good health and CMV-seropositive. What was sequenced was PBMCs. The rearrangement links TRBV2 to TRBJ2-5, with TRBD1 matching 9 bases. The CDR3 protein is CASTPGQGPTETQYF. For the CDR3, the DNA is TGTGCCAGCACTCCGGGACAGGGCCCAACGGAGACCCAGTACTTC.